The 4 T cell receptor beta chains in this list originate from one sample, sequenced in a study of vaccination and CD4 T cells after COVID-19. An Oncomine TCR Beta short-read assay was used to sequence the DNA from cultured CD4+ T cells. In this case, cultured CD4+ T cells provided the extracted genomic DNA. TCRdb fed the PCR reads into MiXCR, producing one record per CDR3 protein. The data hold about 8,300 distinct CDR3 sequences, with less than 45% observed a single time. The treatment was: approximately nine-day PBMC culture with coronavirus spike peptide pools or control peptides (ViraFEST assay). Unexposed donor CD4+ T cells predated the COVID-19 pandemic, collected 2011-2018. The antigens for these receptors are not known. The sample was CD4+ T cells from blood, cultured in vitro. The origin of the receptors is a human donor in good health.

This rearrangement joins TRBV7-2 to TRBJ2-3; D may be TRBD2 (6 bases). This CDR3 is 13 amino acids long. The ends were cut back, 1 base at V and 7 bases at J, with 9 bases in the middle. The V gene's germline CDR1 is SGHTA and CDR2 FQGNSA. The CDR3 bases are TGTGCCAGCAGCTTAGGCCGGGACTATACGCAGTATTTT. Its protein is CASSLGRDYTQYF.

This chain connects TRBV7-9 to TRBJ2-1; no firm D call. The germline CDR1 and CDR2 sequences are SEHNR and FQNEAQ (reference sequence). The germline V and J ends were trimmed by 2 bases and 8 bases, with 7 bases remaining between them. This CDR3 has 12 amino acids. CDR3 amino acids: CASSLRRDEQFF. In DNA, the CDR3 is TGTGCCAGCAGCTTAAGACGGGATGAGCAGTTCTTC.

This clonotype was counted between two and nine times. The chain joins TRBV24-1 to TRBJ2-4; 9 bases agree with TRBD2. The CDR3 has 17 amino acids. Germline CDR1 reads KGHDR; CDR2 reads SFDVKD. Losses at the gene ends were 3 bases for V and 4 bases for J; bases not matched to a gene: 9. Here the CDR3 DNA reads TGTGCCACCAGTGATCCCGTAGCGGGAGAGGCGAAAAACATTCAGTACTTC. Translating it yields CATSDPVAGEAKNIQYF.

This clonotype turned up a few times. This chain uses TRBV7-9 with TRBJ1-6; 7 bases are shared with TRBD1. V lost 6 bases to trimming and J lost 8 bases; unmatched junction nucleotides: 16. Germline V lookup: CDR1 SEHNR, CDR2 FQNEAQ (reference sequence). The CDR3 has 17 amino acids. The CDR3 DNA follows: TGTGCCAGCAGTTCCCGACAGGGTCCAGGAGAGGATTCACCCCTCCACTTT. Translation gives CASSSRQGPGEDSPLHF.